The rows below give T cell receptor beta chains drawn from one sample of a study of cytomegalovirus exposure and HLA in healthy donors. Measured with immunoSEQ multiplex PCR; TCRdb has only the in-frame clones, and not every one. The sample records under 150,000 clones, 75% to 80% being singletons. Sequenced sample: PBMCs. The source of these receptors is a woman in her thirties or forties in good health and CMV-seronegative. Both conserved end residues are part of each CDR3. A D gene is named only where the DNA matches it firmly. Not every row has a clone size; where given, it reads once, few, many or a size class.

size: .
V: TRBV7-2
J: TRBJ1-6
D: .
DNA: TGTGCCAGCAGACCACAATCAAGCTCCTATAATTCACCCCTCCACTTT
CDR3: CASRPQSSSYNSPLHF

size: .
V: TRBV5-1
J: TRBJ2-3
D: .
DNA: TGCACCAGCGGTAAAGTTACTAGCACAGATACGCAGTATTTT
CDR3: CTSGKVTSTDTQYF

size: .
V: TRBV7-2
J: TRBJ2-1
D: .
DNA: TGTGCCAGCAGCTCCACCGCCGACTCCGGCTCCTACAATGAGCAGTTCTTC
CDR3: CASSSTADSGSYNEQFF

size: .
V: TRBV7-2
J: TRBJ2-7
D: TRBD2
DNA: TGTGCCAGCAGCTTAGGTTCCCAACTAGCGGGGCCTTACGAGCAGTACTTC
CDR3: CASSLGSQLAGPYEQYF

size: .
V: TRBV6-6
J: TRBJ2-5
D: .
DNA: TGTGCCAGCAGTTACCAGGTTCCCCTGATTGAGACCCAGTACTTC
CDR3: CASSYQVPLIETQYF

size: .
V: TRBV7-9
J: TRBJ2-2
D: TRBD2
DNA: TGTGCCAGCAGCCCGCGGACTAGCGGGACACACACCGGGGAGCTGTTTTTT
CDR3: CASSPRTSGTHTGELFF

size: .
V: TRBV19
J: TRBJ1-1
D: TRBD1
DNA: TGTGCCAGTAGTAGGGACAGTTTGAACACTGAAGCTTTCTTT
CDR3: CASSRDSLNTEAFF

size: .
V: TRBV21-1
J: TRBJ2-7
D: .
DNA: TGTGCCAGCCCTCTAGCGAGGAACTCCTACGAGCAGTACTTC
CDR3: CASPLARNSYEQYF

size: .
V: TRBV11-2
J: TRBJ2-1
D: TRBD1
DNA: TGTGCCAGCAGCTTTGATACAGGGGGGTCCTACAATGAGCAGTTCTTC
CDR3: CASSFDTGGSYNEQFF

size: few
V: TRBV4-3
J: TRBJ2-7
D: TRBD2
DNA: TGCGCCAGCAGCCAAGGACTAGCGGGAGTCTCCTACGAGCAGTACTTC
CDR3: CASSQGLAGVSYEQYF

size: .
V: TRBV28
J: TRBJ2-7
D: .
DNA: TGTGCCAGCAGTTTACCGGGGTACCAGCAGTACTTC
CDR3: CASSLPGYQQYF

size: .
V: TRBV28
J: TRBJ2-1
D: .
DNA: TGTGCCAGCAGCCCTATGGGGCAGGGATACAATGAGCAGTTCTTC
CDR3: CASSPMGQGYNEQFF

size: .
V: TRBV14
J: TRBJ2-3
D: .
DNA: TGTGCCAGCAGCCACCAACTAGAGCCCCACACAGATACGCAGTATTTT
CDR3: CASSHQLEPHTDTQYF

size: .
V: TRBV7-9
J: TRBJ1-6
D: .
DNA: TGTGCCAGCAGCTTCTCGAGCTCCTATAATTCACCCCTCCACTTT
CDR3: CASSFSSSYNSPLHF

size: .
V: TRBV27
J: TRBJ2-3
D: TRBD2
DNA: TGTGCCAGCAGTTTAAAGACTAGCGGGAGGATAGATACGCAGTATTTT
CDR3: CASSLKTSGRIDTQYF

size: few
V: TRBV4-1
J: TRBJ2-3
D: .
DNA: TGCGCCCAGTTTGTTACGGGAGCCAGGACAGATACGCAGTATTTT
CDR3: CAQFVTGARTDTQYF

size: .
V: TRBV2
J: TRBJ2-1
D: TRBD1
DNA: TGTGCCAGCCGTGATGGGACAGGGGGCTTCAATGAGCAGTTCTTC
CDR3: CASRDGTGGFNEQFF

size: once
V: TRBV28
J: TRBJ2-1
D: .
DNA: TGTGCCAGCAGTCCCTCGGACAGCTCCTACAATGAGCAGTTCTTC
CDR3: CASSPSDSSYNEQFF

size: .
V: TRBV6-5
J: TRBJ1-1
D: .
DNA: TGTGCCAGCAGCGGGGGGAACACTGAAGCTTTCTTT
CDR3: CASSGGNTEAFF

size: .
V: TRBV28
J: TRBJ2-3
D: TRBD2
DNA: TGTGCCAGCAGTTTACCACCCGGGGGGACAGATACGCAGTATTTT
CDR3: CASSLPPGGTDTQYF

size: .
V: TRBV25-1
J: TRBJ2-1
D: .
DNA: TGTGCCAGCAGTGAGGACTACTCTGAGCAGTTCTTC
CDR3: CASSEDYSEQFF

size: .
V: TRBV27
J: TRBJ1-4
D: .
DNA: TGTGCCAGCAGTTTCCAGACAACGGGAGAACTGTTTTTT
CDR3: CASSFQTTGELFF

size: .
V: TRBV28
J: TRBJ1-5
D: TRBD1
DNA: TGTGCCAGCAGTTACCCAAAAGGACAGGGGACGGCTCAGCCCCAGCATTTT
CDR3: CASSYPKGQGTAQPQHF

size: .
V: TRBV15
J: TRBJ2-6
D: TRBD1
DNA: TGTGCCACCAGCAGTAACAGGGGCAGTGGGGCCAACGGCCTGACTTTC
CDR3: CATSSNRGSGANGLTF

size: .
V: TRBV12-5
J: TRBJ2-3
D: .
DNA: TGTGCTAGTGCCCTACCCCTAGATACGCAGTATTTT
CDR3: CASALPLDTQYF

size: .
V: TRBV11-2
J: TRBJ2-7
D: .
DNA: TGTGCCAGCAGCAAATCCGGGACTGTGAGCTCCTACGAGCAGTACTTC
CDR3: CASSKSGTVSSYEQYF

size: once
V: TRBV14
J: TRBJ2-7
D: .
DNA: TGTGCCAGCAGCCGGCCGGGTGCCGGGTATTGGGAGCAGTACTTC
CDR3: CASSRPGAGYWEQYF

size: .
V: TRBV7-3
J: TRBJ2-7
D: .
DNA: TGTGCCAGCAGCTCCGCCGGGGGCTACGAGCAGTACTTC
CDR3: CASSSAGGYEQYF

size: .
V: TRBV11-3
J: TRBJ1-5
D: .
DNA: TGTGCCAGCAGCTTATACAGGTTAGGCAATCAGCCCCAGCATTTT
CDR3: CASSLYRLGNQPQHF

size: .
V: TRBV27
J: TRBJ1-5
D: TRBD1
DNA: TGTGCCAGCAGTCCAGGGACAGGGCTCCAGCCCCAGCATTTT
CDR3: CASSPGTGLQPQHF

size: many
V: TRBV28
J: TRBJ2-7
D: TRBD2
DNA: TGTGCCAGCAGTCCGACTAGCGGGGCCAACGAGCAGTACTTC
CDR3: CASSPTSGANEQYF

size: .
V: TRBV9
J: TRBJ2-1
D: .
DNA: TGTGCCAGCAGCGTTGGCAGGTTCCAGGAGCAGTTCTTC
CDR3: CASSVGRFQEQFF

size: .
V: TRBV11-3
J: TRBJ2-1
D: .
DNA: TGTGCCAGCAGCTTAGATCAGGGCGGGACCTCGCGGAACAATGAGCAGTTCTTC
CDR3: CASSLDQGGTSRNNEQFF

size: .
V: TRBV18
J: TRBJ2-1
D: .
DNA: TGTGCCAGCTCTCTCAACCACAGGGATCCTGAGCAGTTCTTC
CDR3: CASSLNHRDPEQFF

size: .
V: TRBV5-1
J: TRBJ2-3
D: .
DNA: TGCGCCAGCAGCTTGGGCTCCGCGGGAAATACAGATACGCAGTATTTT
CDR3: CASSLGSAGNTDTQYF

size: once
V: TRBV7-9
J: TRBJ2-5
D: .
DNA: TGTGCCAGCAGCTTATCAGGTGTCCAGTACTTC
CDR3: CASSLSGVQYF

size: .
V: TRBV7-2
J: TRBJ2-7
D: .
DNA: TGTGCCAGCAGCCAACGATACGAGCAGTACTTC
CDR3: CASSQRYEQYF

size: .
V: TRBV7-9
J: TRBJ1-1
D: .
DNA: TGTTCCAGCAGCTTAAATGGGGGCGGACAGCCCTACACTGAAGCTTTCTTT
CDR3: CSSSLNGGGQPYTEAFF

size: once
V: TRBV7-3
J: TRBJ2-3
D: .
DNA: TGTGCCAGCAGACTAAACGGGTTTTACACAGATACGCAGTATTTT
CDR3: CASRLNGFYTDTQYF

size: .
V: TRBV2
J: TRBJ2-3
D: .
DNA: TGTGCCAGCAGCGGTCCGTACCCTAGCACAGATACGCAGTATTTT
CDR3: CASSGPYPSTDTQYF

size: .
V: TRBV6-1
J: TRBJ2-7
D: .
DNA: TGTGCCAGCAGAAACCGGGACATAAGAACCTACGAGCAGTACTTC
CDR3: CASRNRDIRTYEQYF

size: .
V: TRBV11-3
J: TRBJ2-1
D: TRBD2
DNA: TGTGCCAGCAGCTTAGAAACTAGCGGCCACAATGAGCAGTTCTTC
CDR3: CASSLETSGHNEQFF

size: .
V: TRBV21-1
J: TRBJ2-1
D: .
DNA: TGTGCCAGCACCTGGCGGGAGGGATACAATGAGCAGTTCTTC
CDR3: CASTWREGYNEQFF

size: .
V: TRBV9
J: TRBJ2-7
D: .
DNA: TGTGCCAGCAGCCCAGGGGGGAATCACGAGCAGTACTTC
CDR3: CASSPGGNHEQYF

size: .
V: TRBV7-2
J: TRBJ2-1
D: TRBD2
DNA: TGTGCCAGCATCCCCTGGCTAGCGGAAAACAATGAGCAGTTCTTC
CDR3: CASIPWLAENNEQFF

size: .
V: TRBV2
J: TRBJ2-7
D: .
DNA: TGTGCCACCGACTTTGGAGATTCCTACGAGCAGTACTTC
CDR3: CATDFGDSYEQYF

size: .
V: TRBV4-1
J: TRBJ1-5
D: .
DNA: TGCGCCAGCAGCCCCAAGCCCCAGGCTTTGTATCAGCCCCAGCATTTT
CDR3: CASSPKPQALYQPQHF

size: .
V: TRBV11-2
J: TRBJ1-5
D: .
DNA: TGTGCCAGCAGCTTAGAACAGGGTCAGCCCCAGCATTTT
CDR3: CASSLEQGQPQHF

size: .
V: TRBV5-6
J: TRBJ1-1
D: TRBD1
DNA: TGTGCCAGCAGCTTGAACAGGGGAGAAGTCACTGAAGCTTTCTTT
CDR3: CASSLNRGEVTEAFF

size: .
V: TRBV5-4
J: TRBJ2-7
D: TRBD1
DNA: TGTGCCAGCAGCATGGCCGGGACAGGGGAATACGAGCAGTACTTC
CDR3: CASSMAGTGEYEQYF

size: .
V: TRBV18
J: TRBJ1-2
D: .
DNA: TGTGCCAACTCACCGACAGAGAGCTATGGCTACACCTTC
CDR3: CANSPTESYGYTF

size: few
V: TRBV4-2
J: TRBJ2-1
D: TRBD2
DNA: TGTGCCAGCAGCCAAGCCCTCGTTAGCGGGAGGCTCAATGAGCAGTTCTTC
CDR3: CASSQALVSGRLNEQFF

size: .
V: TRBV9
J: TRBJ2-7
D: TRBD2
DNA: TGTGCCAGCAGCGTAGAGGCTAGCGGGGTTCTGGGCGAGCAGTACTTC
CDR3: CASSVEASGVLGEQYF

size: .
V: TRBV5-4
J: TRBJ2-7
D: TRBD2
DNA: TGTGCCAGCAGCTTAGACCTAGCGGTAAGCTCCTACGAGCAGTACTTC
CDR3: CASSLDLAVSSYEQYF